One and the same sample provided the 4 T cell receptor beta chains below, sequenced in a study of metastatic and nonmetastatic thyroid tumors. Every patient was untreated before thyroid surgery. TCRdb recomputed clones from the PCR reads via MiXCR. The data show 24,000 or so clones, about 20% seen once. Sequenced material: tumor tissue. The receptors originated from a female donor with papillary thyroid cancer or a benign thyroid nodule (not recorded which). Some clones in this sample may be carry-over from other donors' samples.

This clone appeared a few times. This sequence joins TRBV20-1 and TRBJ2-7; the match to TRBD2 covers 12 bases. The CDR3 extends over 13 amino acids. Germline V gene sequence: CDR1 DFQATT, CDR2 SNEGSKA (reference sequence). Unmatched junction bases numbered 5, after V lost 5 bases and J lost 6 bases. The CDR3: CSADMTSGSEQYF. CDR3 coding DNA: TGCAGTGCTGACATGACTAGCGGGAGCGAGCAGTACTTC.

V usage is TRBV27 and J usage is TRBJ2-1; 13 bases fit TRBD2. Germline V gene data show CDR1 as MNHEY and CDR2 as SMNVEV (reference sequence). The CDR3 loop spans 13 amino acids. The V gene end was trimmed by 8 bases and the J gene end by 9 bases; junction bases not matched to a gene: 4. The CDR3 DNA reads as TGTGCCAGCGGGACTAGCGGGAAGGGTGAGCAGTTCTTC. Amino acids: CASGTSGKGEQFF.

This clone has a handful of counts. Sequence at one end of the junction differs from germline and may be a read error. This CDR3 is also generated by other DNA sequences in the sample. The chain carries TRBV25-1 and TRBJ2-2, with D possibly being TRBD1 (6 bases). The CDR3 runs 20 residues. The V gene's germline CDR1 is MGHDK and CDR2 SYGVNS. CDR3 nucleotide sequence: TGTGCCAGCAGTGAATTCAAGGGGGAGCAGGACAAGACAAACACCGGGGAGCTATTTTTT. It specifies CASSEFKGEQDKTNTGELFF.

This clone is a singleton in its sample. The chain employs TRBV5-6 and TRBJ1-2; 7 bases align to TRBD1. CDR1 and CDR2 (germline): SGHDT, YYEEEE. This CDR3 is 14 amino acids long. V was pared by 2 bases and J by 3 bases, with 4 bases of the junction left unmatched. The CDR3 DNA reads TGTGCCAGCAGCTTAGGACAGGAACACTATGGCTACACCTTC. It codes for CASSLGQEHYGYTF.